These T cell receptor beta chains were read from a single sample in a study of blood T cell repertoires in COVID-19. TCRdb's table, derived via immunoSEQ multiplex PCR, lists solely in-frame clones and lacks some. The sample holds roughly 150,000 clones, roughly 90% seen once. Sequencing input: peripheral blood. The receptors were sampled from a man aged 55 to 70 with acute or convalescent COVID-19. The CDR3 runs from the conserved cysteine through the conserved F or W. A D gene is named only where the DNA matches it firmly. A row's size may be missing; if present it is once, few, many or a size class.

CDR3 protein	CDR3 DNA	clone size	D gene	V gene	J gene
CASSIGQGGKETQYF	TGTGCCAGCAGCATCGGACAGGGAGGGAAAGAGACCCAGTACTTC	NA	NA	TRBV7-2	TRBJ2-5
CASSQDTGSGNTIYF	TGCGCCAGCAGCCAAGATACGGGTTCTGGAAACACCATATATTTT	NA	NA	TRBV4-1	TRBJ1-3
CASSPNIGDRDTEAFF	TGTGCCAGCTCACCAAATATCGGAGACAGGGACACTGAAGCTTTCTTT	few	TRBD1	TRBV18	TRBJ1-1
CASRRDGESYEQYF	TGTGCCAGTAGGCGGGACGGAGAGTCCTACGAGCAGTACTTC	NA	NA	TRBV19	TRBJ2-7
CSVAQVEAFF	TGCAGCGTTGCACAGGTAGAAGCTTTCTTT	NA	NA	TRBV29-1	TRBJ1-1
CASSFGDTEAFF	TGTGCCAGCAGCTTTGGAGACACTGAAGCTTTCTTT	NA	NA	TRBV5-4	TRBJ1-1
CASSLDPTWTDTQYF	TGTGCCAGCTCACTCGACCCGACTTGGACAGATACGCAGTATTTT	NA	NA	TRBV18	TRBJ2-3
CASSLATSGGAWNEQFF	TGCGCCAGCAGCCTAGCCACTAGCGGGGGGGCCTGGAATGAGCAGTTCTTC	NA	TRBD2	TRBV4-1	TRBJ2-1
CASHGRGYEQYF	TGTGCCAGCCACGGACGGGGCTACGAGCAGTACTTC	once	NA	TRBV6-5	TRBJ2-7
CASSLRGRGDGYTF	TGTGCCAGCAGCTTAAGAGGCAGGGGGGATGGCTACACCTTC	NA	TRBD1	TRBV7-3	TRBJ1-2
CASSQGSRQYQETQYF	TGTGCCAGCAGCCAAGGTTCCAGGCAGTACCAAGAGACCCAGTACTTC	NA	NA	TRBV14	TRBJ2-5
CASSLGGTVGQPQHF	TGTGCCAGCAGTTTAGGGGGGACAGTGGGTCAGCCCCAGCATTTT	NA	TRBD1	TRBV28	TRBJ1-5
CASSQDSNEQFF	TGTGCCAGCAGCCAAGACTCCAATGAGCAGTTCTTC	NA	NA	TRBV4-2	TRBJ2-1
CASSRSGGTDTQYF	TGTGCCAGCAGCCGTAGCGGGGGAACAGATACGCAGTATTTT	NA	TRBD2	TRBV7-9	TRBJ2-3
CASSLGDYQGNEQFF	TGTGCCAGCAGCTTAGGGGATTACCAGGGCAATGAGCAGTTCTTC	NA	NA	TRBV7-8	TRBJ2-1
CASSLGGIRNQPQHF	TGCGCCAGCAGCTTGGGAGGGATCCGCAATCAGCCCCAGCATTTT	NA	NA	TRBV5-1	TRBJ1-5
CASSERASGLPYEQYF	TGTGCCAGCAGTGAAAGGGCTAGCGGTCTGCCCTACGAGCAGTACTTC	NA	TRBD2	TRBV6-1	TRBJ2-7
CSVRGSAEAFF	TGCAGCGTTAGGGGAAGCGCTGAAGCTTTCTTT	once	NA	TRBV29-1	TRBJ1-1
CATSRELSSNQPQHF	TGTGCCACCAGCAGAGAACTCTCCAGCAATCAGCCCCAGCATTTT	NA	NA	TRBV15	TRBJ1-5
CASSPQGADTEAFF	TGTGCCAGCTCACCGCAGGGGGCCGACACTGAAGCTTTCTTT	NA	TRBD1	TRBV18	TRBJ1-1
CASSQDPGQGFGEQYF	TGTGCCAGCAGCCAAGATCCTGGACAGGGATTCGGCGAGCAGTACTTC	NA	TRBD1	TRBV3-1/TRBV3-2	TRBJ2-7
CASSLRGGDEQYF	TGTGCCAGCAGTCTCCGAGGGGGCGACGAGCAGTACTTC	NA	TRBD1	TRBV2	TRBJ2-7
CATSDVRGLETQYF	TGTGCCACCAGTGACGTTCGAGGGCTAGAGACCCAGTACTTC	NA	NA	TRBV24-1	TRBJ2-5
CASKTGQGNGYGYTF	TGTGCCAGCAAGACGGGGCAGGGGAATGGCTATGGCTACACCTTC	NA	NA	TRBV6-6	TRBJ1-2
CASSLDWAFSYNSPLHF	TGTGCCAGCAGTTTAGATTGGGCATTCTCCTATAATTCACCCCTCCACTTT	few	NA	TRBV27	TRBJ1-6
CASSLVSQTLAEAFF	TGTGCCAGCAGCTTGGTCTCCCAGACTCTGGCTGAAGCTTTCTTT	NA	NA	TRBV5-8	TRBJ1-1
CASSQGQGLMSNQPQHF	TGTGCCAGCAGCCAAGGACAGGGTCTGATGAGCAATCAGCCCCAGCATTTT	NA	TRBD1	TRBV4-2	TRBJ1-5
CSVTRGNTEAFF	TGCAGCGTTACACGGGGGAACACTGAAGCTTTCTTT	NA	NA	TRBV29-1	TRBJ1-1
CASGLAQGLAFF	TGTGCTAGTGGTTTGGCCCAGGGGTTGGCTTTCTTT	NA	NA	TRBV12-5	TRBJ1-1
CASSSTGGRTEAFF	TGTGCCAGCAGCTCTACAGGGGGTCGCACTGAAGCTTTCTTT	few	TRBD1	TRBV5-6	TRBJ1-1
CASSGADRGLSNQPQHF	TGTGCCAGCAGTGGGGCGGACAGGGGGCTTAGCAATCAGCCCCAGCATTTT	NA	TRBD1	TRBV6-1	TRBJ1-5
CASSPQERGGGADTQYF	TGTGCCAGCAGCCCCCAGGAGCGGGGGGGCGGTGCAGATACGCAGTATTTT	few	TRBD2	TRBV9	TRBJ2-3
CASSPPNLRGHTEAFF	TGCGCCAGCAGCCCCCCTAATCTAAGGGGCCACACTGAAGCTTTCTTT	NA	NA	TRBV5-1	TRBJ1-1
CASSQVRGLTGELFF	TGTGCCAGCAGCCAAGTCAGGGGCTTAACCGGGGAGCTGTTTTTT	few	NA	TRBV14	TRBJ2-2
CASSLSTGTGNTIYF	TGTGCCAGCAGTTTATCGACAGGGACTGGAAACACCATATATTTT	NA	TRBD1	TRBV11-2	TRBJ1-3
CAISGGRGYTQYF	TGTGCCATCAGTGGAGGAAGGGGATATACGCAGTATTTT	NA	NA	TRBV10-3	TRBJ2-3
CASSQDMFRANQPQHF	TGTGCCAGCAGCCAAGATATGTTCAGGGCAAATCAGCCCCAGCATTTT	NA	NA	TRBV3-1/TRBV3-2	TRBJ1-5
CASSLPRDRRLNTEAFF	TGCGCCAGCAGCTTACCCCGGGACAGGAGATTGAACACTGAAGCTTTCTTT	NA	TRBD1	TRBV5-1	TRBJ1-1
CASSDGSVVSNQPQHF	TGTGCCAGCAGCGACGGGTCGGTCGTGAGCAATCAGCCCCAGCATTTT	NA	NA	TRBV11-2	TRBJ1-5
CASSVGTGANQPQHF	TGTGCCAGCAGCGTAGGGACAGGGGCAAATCAGCCCCAGCATTTT	NA	TRBD1	TRBV9	TRBJ1-5
CASSQGPRDKNIQYF	TGTGCCAGCAGCCAAGGTCCACGGGACAAAAACATTCAGTACTTC	NA	NA	TRBV4-2	TRBJ2-4
CASSQGTGNQPQHF	TGTGCCAGCAGCCAAGGGACAGGGAATCAGCCCCAGCATTTT	once	TRBD1	TRBV7-9	TRBJ1-5
CASSLGGRGTDTQYF	TGCGCCAGCAGCTTGGGTGGGAGGGGCACAGATACGCAGTATTTT	NA	TRBD2	TRBV5-1	TRBJ2-3
CASSDTTGFTEAFF	TGTGCCAGCAGTGACACGACAGGGTTCACTGAAGCTTTCTTT	NA	TRBD1	TRBV6-1	TRBJ1-1